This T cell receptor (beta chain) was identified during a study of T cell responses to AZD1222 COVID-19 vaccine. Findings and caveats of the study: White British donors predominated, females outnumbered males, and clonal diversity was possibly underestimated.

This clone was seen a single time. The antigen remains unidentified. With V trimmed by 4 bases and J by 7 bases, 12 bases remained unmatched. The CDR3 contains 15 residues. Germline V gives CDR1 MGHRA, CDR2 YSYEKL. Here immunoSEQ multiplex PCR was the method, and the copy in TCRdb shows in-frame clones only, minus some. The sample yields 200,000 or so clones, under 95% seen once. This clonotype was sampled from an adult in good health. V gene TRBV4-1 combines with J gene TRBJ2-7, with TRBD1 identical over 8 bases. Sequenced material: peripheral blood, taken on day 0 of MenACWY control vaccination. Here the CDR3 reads CASSPRFRGLGEQYF. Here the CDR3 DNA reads TGCGCCAGCAGCCCCCGTTTCAGGGGGCTGGGGGAGCAGTACTTC.